This TCR beta chain is drawn from a study of T cell repertoires in aging, cancer and after chemotherapy. Study as a whole: Donor ages fell into six groups from 30 or younger up to 70 or older. Approximately 10 million TCR reads were in the whole dataset. Study results and limitations: Healthy donors lost TCR diversity with age mainly through richness, cancer patients through richness and evenness. The repertoire data cannot show anything about immunological memory following chemotherapy.

Judged by abundance, this clonotype is medium-sized. Its antigen is not identified. Rearranged V-D-J TRB sequences were amplified with a mixed TRB-A/B primer pool. TCRdb called the multiplex PCR reads again in MiXCR, with one record for every CDR3 protein. The data contain 4,000 to 6,000 distinct CDR3 sequences, 21% of them singletons. The J segment lost 4 bases and the V segment lost 5 bases, leaving 15 bases of the junction unmatched. CDR1 and CDR2 (germline): SEHNR, FQNEAQ (reference sequence). CDR3 length equals 18 residues. Amplification of TCR beta used genomic DNA extracted from peripheral blood.

Source material: blood. The V and J genes are TRBV7-9 and TRBJ2-5; 11 bases fit TRBD1. The TCR originated in a human donor with a blood cancer. CDR3: CASSQSNLGQGAGETQYF. In DNA form, the CDR3 reads TGTGCCAGCAGCCAGTCAAACCTCGGACAGGGGGCTGGAGAGACCCAGTACTTC.